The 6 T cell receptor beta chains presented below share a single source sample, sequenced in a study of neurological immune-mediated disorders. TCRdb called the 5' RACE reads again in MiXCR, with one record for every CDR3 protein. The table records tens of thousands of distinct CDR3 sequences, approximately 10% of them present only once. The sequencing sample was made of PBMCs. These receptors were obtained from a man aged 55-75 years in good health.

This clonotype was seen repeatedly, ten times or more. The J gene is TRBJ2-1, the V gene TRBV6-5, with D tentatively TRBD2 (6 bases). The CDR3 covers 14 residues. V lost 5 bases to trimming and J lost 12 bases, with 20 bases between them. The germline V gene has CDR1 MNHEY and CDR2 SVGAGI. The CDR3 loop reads CASSPRDFLRGQFF. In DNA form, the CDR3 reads TGTGCCAGCAGTCCCCGGGACTTCCTACGGGGGCAGTTCTTC.

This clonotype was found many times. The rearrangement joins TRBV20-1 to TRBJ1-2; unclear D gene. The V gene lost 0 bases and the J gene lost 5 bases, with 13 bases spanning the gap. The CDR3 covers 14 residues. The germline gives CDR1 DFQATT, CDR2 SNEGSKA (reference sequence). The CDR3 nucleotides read TGCAGTGCTAGAGATACACCCCCTCGGTATGGCTACACCTTC. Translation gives CSARDTPPRYGYTF.

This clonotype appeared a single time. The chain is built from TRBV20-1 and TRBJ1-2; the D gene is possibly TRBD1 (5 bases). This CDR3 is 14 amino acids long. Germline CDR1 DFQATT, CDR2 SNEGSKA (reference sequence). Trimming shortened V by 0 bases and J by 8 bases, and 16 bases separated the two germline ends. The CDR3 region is CSARDLSAGLGYTF. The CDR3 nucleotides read TGCAGTGCTAGAGATCTCTCGGCAGGGTTGGGCTACACCTTC.

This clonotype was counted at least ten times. In nucleotides, the CDR3 is TGTGCCAGCAGTTTAGAGCGGGGGGTTCAGGGTGAGCAGTTCTTC. This sequence encodes CASSLERGVQGEQFF. The J gene is TRBJ2-1, the V gene TRBV28, with TRBD2 matching over 9 bases. Germline CDR1 and CDR2: MDHEN and SYDVKM. The CDR3 spans 15 residues. The V and J ends lost 2 bases and 9 bases, in that order; junction bases with no gene match: 8.

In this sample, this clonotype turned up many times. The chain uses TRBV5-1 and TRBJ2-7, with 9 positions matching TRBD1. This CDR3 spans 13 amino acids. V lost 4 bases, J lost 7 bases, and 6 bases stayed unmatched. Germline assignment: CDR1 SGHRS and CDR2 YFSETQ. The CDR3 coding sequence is TGCGCCAGCAGCCAACAGGGGGCGATTGAGCAGTACTTC. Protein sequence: CASSQQGAIEQYF. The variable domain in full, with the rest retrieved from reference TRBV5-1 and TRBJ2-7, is KAGVTQTPRYLIKTRGQQVTLSCSPISGHRSVSWYQQTPGQGLQFLFEYFSETQRNKGNFPGRFSGRQFSNSRSEMNVSTLELGDSALYLCASSQQGAIEQYFGPGTRLTVT.

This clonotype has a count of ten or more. This chain's CDR3 is CASSLETGVAFF. The CDR3 DNA sequence: TGCGCCAGCAGCTTGGAGACAGGGGTTGCTTTCTTT. This sequence joins TRBV5-1 and TRBJ1-1; TRBD1 matches at 8 bases. The CDR3 runs to 12 residues. Germline lookup yields CDR1 SGHRS and CDR2 YFSETQ. J lost 11 bases, V lost 0 bases, and 3 bases had no gene match.